These 32 T cell receptor beta chains share one sample of origin, sequenced in a study of blood T cell repertoires in COVID-19 (dated by TCRdb to 2020 to 2022). The library was obtained by the immunoSEQ multiplex PCR assay. This immuneACCESS table, as held by TCRdb, lists in-frame sequences with V and J called but not all clones. Of the missing ones, under half trace to an unresolved V gene in checked studies; the others have no known cause. The sample includes under 300,000 clones, with about 90% observed a single time. Jointly, the top ten make up roughly 3.9% of the sample. The sequenced sample consisted of peripheral blood. Receptor source: a woman between 40 and 50 years old with acute or convalescent COVID-19.

The rearrangement links TRBV7-4 to TRBJ1-4; D possibly corresponds to TRBD1 (5 bases). This CDR3 has 17 residues. V was pared by 4 bases and J by 0 bases, with 15 bases between. Germline V CDR1 and CDR2: SGHVT, SQSDAQ. Here the CDR3 DNA reads TGTGCCAGCAGCTGGGGGGGACTAGTTGCAACTAATGAAAAACTGTTTTTT. Translating gives CASSWGGLVATNEKLFF. The complete variable domain, with remaining parts taken from reference TRBV7-4 and TRBJ1-4, reads GAGVSQSPRYKVAKRGRDVALRCDSISGHVTLYWYRQTLGQGSEVLTYSQSDAQRDKSGRPSGRFSAERPERSVSTLKIQRTEQGDSAVYLCASSWGGLVATNEKLFFGSGTQLSVL.

This chain joins TRBV14 and TRBJ1-2; tentative D call: TRBD1 (6 bases). Trimming removed 1 base from V and 2 bases from J, with 11 bases in between. The CDR3 consists of 15 residues. From germline, CDR1 is SGHDN and CDR2 FVKESK. DNA for the CDR3: TGTGCCAGCAGCCAAGCACAGGGCACGAACTATGGCTACACCTTC. Translation gives CASSQAQGTNYGYTF.

The chain uses TRBV6-1 and TRBJ2-3, with a possible D match to TRBD2 (6 bases). Per germline, CDR1 MNHNS and CDR2 SASEGT. Trimming removed 1 base at V and 4 bases at J, with 12 bases between. This CDR3 comprises 15 residues. The CDR3 loop is CASSEVLASSDTQYF. As DNA, the CDR3 is TGTGCCAGCAGTGAAGTCCTAGCGTCATCAGATACGCAGTATTTT.

This clone has only one observation. CDR3 in DNA: TGTGCCAGCAGCCAAGTGGGCGGGGTGGGTGTAGGGAATGAGCAGTTCTTC. Encoded protein: CASSQVGGVGVGNEQFF. V and J are TRBV3-1 (or the pseudogene TRBV3-2) and TRBJ2-1; tentatively, D is TRBD2 (6 bases). V lost 1 base to trimming and J lost 7 bases, with 20 bases between them. The CDR3 length is 17 residues. The germline gives CDR1 LGHDT, CDR2 YNNKEL (reference sequence).

The chain combines TRBV29-1 with TRBJ2-5; D could derive from TRBD1 or TRBD2 (6 bases each). Trimming stripped 7 bases from V and 4 bases from J, with 19 bases between. CDR3 size: 14 residues. Germline CDR1 and CDR2: SQVTM and ANQGSEA. DNA of the CDR3: TGCAGCGGGGGGGCGGCGGTAGGGAGAGAGACCCAGTACTTC. Translated: CSGGAAVGRETQYF. Based on the CDR3 plus reference TRBV29-1 and TRBJ2-5, the full variable domain is SAVISQKPSRDICQRGTSLTIQCQVDSQVTMMFWYRQQPGQSLTLIATANQGSEATYESGFVIDKFPISRPNLTFSTLTVSNMSPEDSSIYLCSGGAAVGRETQYFGPGTRLLVL.

The J gene is TRBJ1-5, the V gene TRBV24-1, with 7 bases that match TRBD1. CDR1 is KGHDR and CDR2 is SFDVKD in the germline V gene. Germline trimming cut 4 bases from V and 0 bases from J; bases unmatched to any gene: 5. The CDR3 is 16 amino acids. The CDR3 reads CATSDSGQPSNQPQHF. In DNA, the CDR3 is TGTGCCACCAGTGACTCGGGACAGCCTAGCAATCAGCCCCAGCATTTT.

J is TRBJ2-5 and V is TRBV19; 10 positions match TRBD2. With V trimmed by 7 bases and J by 2 bases, 10 bases remained unmatched. Germline CDR1 reads LNHDA; CDR2 reads SQIVND (reference sequence). The CDR3 runs 16 residues. CDR3 region: CASKNLAGDWQETQYF. The CDR3 DNA follows: TGTGCCAGTAAAAATCTAGCGGGGGACTGGCAAGAGACCCAGTACTTC.

The CDR3 sequence: CASSEPAGASTDTQYF. CDR3 bases: TGTGCCAGCAGTGAACCGGCGGGGGCGAGCACAGATACGCAGTATTTT. V is TRBV2 and J is TRBJ2-3; tentatively, D is TRBD2 (7 bases). The CDR3 is 16 amino acids. The V gene lost 2 bases and the J gene lost 0 bases, with 12 bases spanning the gap. Germline lookup yields CDR1 SNHLY and CDR2 FYNNEI.

This clone was seen a few times. V usage is TRBV6-5 and J usage is TRBJ1-6, with a tentative D call TRBD1 (6 bases). CDR3 length equals 15 residues. V was shortened by 2 bases and J by 9 bases, with 14 bases between the two germline ends. CDR1 and CDR2 from the germline V gene are MNHEY and SVGAGI. The CDR3 DNA sequence: TGTGCCAGCAGTTACGGGGGGGGCCGAAGTTCACCCCTCCACTTT. Protein product: CASSYGGGRSSPLHF.

There are a few counts of this clone. The genes are TRBV14 and TRBJ1-6; no firm D call. Deletions cut 0 bases from V and 9 bases from J, with 12 bases between. The CDR3 has 15 amino acids. Per germline, CDR1 SGHDN and CDR2 FVKESK. The CDR3 is CASSQEGLGSSPLHF. The CDR3 DNA is TGTGCCAGCAGCCAAGAAGGGCTGGGGAGTTCACCCCTCCACTTT.

The chain couples TRBV2 to TRBJ1-1; weak D call: TRBD1 (5 bases). CDR1 and CDR2 from the germline V gene are SNHLY and FYNNEI. V was cut by 11 bases and J by 0 bases, with 16 bases left in between. CDR3 length: 14 amino acids. CDR3 sequence: CAGLGGSMNTEAFF. In DNA, the CDR3 is TGTGCCGGCCTGGGGGGGAGCATGAACACTGAAGCTTTCTTT.

V gene TRBV2 combines with J gene TRBJ1-5; 7 bases agree with TRBD1. The V gene's germline CDR1 is SNHLY and CDR2 FYNNEI. This CDR3 comprises 16 residues. The ends lost 5 bases at V and 6 bases at J; junction bases unmatched: 13. The CDR3 bases are TGTGCCAGCAGTCCCTCTCACACAGGGGTAAGTCAGCCCCAGCATTTT. Its protein product is CASSPSHTGVSQPQHF.

The V and J genes are TRBV12-3 or TRBV12-4 and TRBJ1-2, with D possibly TRBD1 on 6 matching bases. The CDR3 totals 13 residues. The V gene lost 6 bases and the J gene lost 3 bases, with 11 bases spanning the gap. The CDR3 loop is CASSPGQHYGYTF. The CDR3 DNA sequence: TGTGCCAGCAGCCCAGGACAGCACTATGGCTACACCTTC.

The chain employs TRBV6-5 and TRBJ2-1; 10 nucleotides line up with TRBD1. The germline V gene has CDR1 MNHEY and CDR2 SVGAGI. V gave up 7 bases and J gave up 4 bases; unmatched junction bases: 7. CDR3 length: 15 residues. The DNA for the CDR3 is TGTGCCAGCATGGACTGGGACAGGGGATACAATGAGCAGTTCTTC. This gives the protein CASMDWDRGYNEQFF.

This chain connects TRBV19 to TRBJ1-2; possibly TRBD1 for D (5 bases). Germline V lookup: CDR1 LNHDA, CDR2 SQIVND (reference sequence). Deletions cut 7 bases from V and 8 bases from J, with 17 bases between. The CDR3 loop spans 13 amino acids. CDR3 in amino acids: CASMSEEGRGYTF. CDR3 bases: TGTGCCAGTATGTCTGAGGAGGGGCGAGGCTACACCTTC.

This clone was picked up one time. This chain joins TRBV4-1 and TRBJ1-3; D unresolved. CDR1 is MGHRA, CDR2 YSYEKL, per germline. This CDR3 region has 13 residues. Trimming took 0 bases from V and 4 from J, leaving 4 bases between them. This chain's CDR3 is CASSQDPGNTIYF. In DNA, the CDR3 is TGCGCCAGCAGCCAAGATCCGGGAAACACCATATATTTT.

The chain uses TRBV4-1 and TRBJ2-3; unclear D gene. The germline V and J ends were trimmed by 2 bases and 4 bases, with 10 bases remaining between them. The length of the CDR3 is 14 residues. Germline V gene lookup returns CDR1 MGHRA and CDR2 YSYEKL. CDR3 amino acids: CASSQSPLPDTQYF. The CDR3, as DNA: TGCGCCAGCAGCCAATCACCGCTACCAGATACGCAGTATTTT.

This chain uses TRBV24-1 with TRBJ2-3; TRBD2 matches 10 bases. Germline lookup yields CDR1 KGHDR and CDR2 SFDVKD. The CDR3 has 15 amino acids. J gave up 5 bases and V 6 bases, and 7 bases lay outside the gene matches. The DNA of the CDR3 is TGTGCCACCAGTCCAGCGGGGGGGCTGGGAGATACGCAGTATTTT. The encoded protein is CATSPAGGLGDTQYF.

This clone was found once. The chain joins TRBV6-5 to TRBJ2-3; TRBD2 matches 9 bases. Germline loops: CDR1 MNHEY, CDR2 SVGAGI. Unmatched junction bases numbered 5, after V lost 6 bases and J lost 1 base. The CDR3 spans 15 residues. The CDR3 nucleotides are TGTGCCAGCAGCCGACTAGCGGAACGCACAGATACGCAGTATTTT. Protein sequence: CASSRLAERTDTQYF.

This chain links TRBV11-2 with TRBJ1-3; TRBD1 matches at 7 bases. Germline-derived CDR1 and CDR2 are SGHAT and FQNNGV. The CDR3 length is 16 residues. Unmatched junction bases numbered 3, after V lost 1 base and J lost 0 bases. The CDR3: CASSLVGQRSGNTIYF. The CDR3 nucleotides are TGTGCCAGCAGCTTAGTGGGACAGCGCTCTGGAAACACCATATATTTT.

The J gene is TRBJ1-2, the V gene TRBV2, with D maybe TRBD1 (5 bases). The CDR3 spans 16 residues. Trimming stripped 11 bases from V and 1 base from J, with 23 bases between. The germline CDR1 and CDR2 sequences are SNHLY and FYNNEI. Here the CDR3 DNA reads TGTGCCGCCTTTGGGGACCCGGGGGTTCGTAACTATGGCTACACCTTC. Protein: CAAFGDPGVRNYGYTF.

A word on this clone: At the DNA level, this CDR3 is encoded by other sequences in the same sample as well. The chain combines TRBV28 with TRBJ1-2; 11 bases agree with TRBD1. The V segment lost 5 bases and the J segment 3 bases; nucleotides outside the gene matches: 2. Germline V lookup: CDR1 MDHEN, CDR2 SYDVKM. This CDR3 contains 14 residues. The CDR3 sequence: CASSRTGGDYGYTF. The CDR3 nucleotides are TGTGCCAGCAGTAGGACAGGGGGCGACTATGGCTACACCTTC.

The rearrangement joins TRBV10-3 to TRBJ1-2, with D maybe TRBD1 (5 bases). Germline V gene lookup returns CDR1 ENHRY and CDR2 SYGVKD. V was trimmed by 4 bases and J by 6 bases, leaving 9 bases between them. The CDR3 consists of 12 residues. In DNA, the CDR3 is TGTGCCATCAGTGCCGGGGGGGATGGCTACACCTTC. Translation gives CAISAGGDGYTF.

This clone came up once. The chain carries TRBV5-4 and TRBJ2-3, with D possibly matching TRBD2 (9 bases). The CDR3 length is 17 residues. Germline V CDR1 and CDR2: SGHNT, YYREEE (reference sequence). V lost 5 bases to trimming and J lost 3 bases, with 22 bases between them. The CDR3, as DNA: TGTGCCAGCAGAGCGGGGGGAGACAGGGGTCGAACAGATACGCAGTATTTT. Protein: CASRAGGDRGRTDTQYF.

The chain is built from TRBV18 and TRBJ1-2; possible D gene TRBD1, 6 bases. Trimming took 3 bases from V and 8 from J, leaving 13 bases between them. The CDR3 consists of 13 residues. Germline V gene lookup returns CDR1 KGHSH and CDR2 LQKENI. The CDR3 here is CASSPYRAEGYTF. CDR3 DNA: TGTGCCAGCTCACCTTACAGGGCTGAAGGCTACACCTTC.

The chain is built from TRBV7-6 and TRBJ2-1; 13 bases agree with TRBD2. With 5 bases clipped from V and 2 bases from J, the junction kept 6 bases outside the gene matches. The CDR3 is made up of 17 amino acids. CDR1 is SGHVS and CDR2 is FNYEAQ in the germline V gene. Here the CDR3 reads CASSPRLAGGTYNEQFF. DNA for the CDR3: TGTGCCAGCAGCCCCAGACTAGCGGGGGGTACCTACAATGAGCAGTTCTTC.

This clone came up once. The chain has TRBV24-1 and TRBJ1-2; 7 nucleotides match TRBD1. V lost 12 bases and J lost 4; bases outside the gene matches: 4. CDR1 is KGHDR and CDR2 is SFDVKD in the germline V gene. The CDR3 loop spans 11 amino acids. In DNA form, the CDR3 reads TGTGCCGCCGACAGGGCCTATGGCTACACCTTC. Translating gives CAADRAYGYTF.

The rearrangement joins TRBV10-3 to TRBJ1-5; a weak D match, TRBD1 (6 bases). The CDR3 totals 15 residues. The V gene's germline CDR1 is ENHRY and CDR2 SYGVKD. The V end lost 3 bases, the J end lost 9 bases, and 18 bases lay between the germline ends. As DNA, the CDR3 is TGTGCCATCAGTGATCGGGAGGGGGTCCCGTTGCCCCAGCATTTT. Translating it yields CAISDREGVPLPQHF.

This chain uses TRBV2 with TRBJ2-5, with TRBD2 matching over 7 bases. The CDR3 consists of 17 residues. In germline, CDR1 is SNHLY, CDR2 FYNNEI. V was pared by 2 bases and J by 2 bases, with 11 bases of the junction left unmatched. CDR3 nucleotide sequence: TGTGCCAGCAGTGAATATCGTACTAGCGATGAGCAAGAGACCCAGTACTTC. Translating gives CASSEYRTSDEQETQYF.

This rearrangement joins TRBV6-5 to TRBJ1-5; D ambiguous. Trimming took 6 bases from V and 6 from J, leaving 9 bases between them. This CDR3 contains 12 residues. The V gene's germline CDR1 is MNHEY and CDR2 SVGAGI. In nucleotides, the CDR3 is TGTGCCAGCAGCTCGACGGGTCAGCCCCAGCATTTT. This codes for CASSSTGQPQHF.

The chain joins TRBV19 to TRBJ1-5; 9 bases map to TRBD1. The V gene's germline CDR1 is LNHDA and CDR2 SQIVND (reference sequence). CDR3 length: 16 amino acids. The V segment lost 4 bases and the J segment 3 bases; nucleotides outside the gene matches: 7. CDR3 coding DNA: TGTGCCAGTAGTACCTTCACAGGGGGCAACAATCAGCCCCAGCATTTT. Translation: CASSTFTGGNNQPQHF.

This rearrangement joins TRBV19 to TRBJ1-1; D unclear. This CDR3 contains 17 residues. Germline V gives CDR1 LNHDA, CDR2 SQIVND (reference sequence). Trimming pared 2 bases from V and 0 bases from J, leaving 16 bases between. The CDR3 sequence: CASSITGRPRVNTEAFF. The CDR3 DNA reads as TGTGCCAGTAGTATAACTGGCAGACCTCGGGTGAACACTGAAGCTTTCTTT.